One sample yielded the 27 T cell receptor beta chains listed below, sequenced in a study of response to subunit inactivated influenza vaccine (dated by TCRdb to the late 2010s). Library generation was performed with RT-PCR. Data came from an Illumina HiSeq 2500. TCRdb itself trimmed the public reads at Q25 with fastp, ran MiXCR and retained productive beta chains. Each record represents a unique CDR3 protein, reported with the most common genes and DNA among its rows. The sample table contains about 780,000 distinct CDR3 sequences; only one count was recorded for about 18% of them. The ten largest account for around 9.9% of the sample. The specimen comprised PBMCs from blood, sampled around 5 days after vaccination. The source is a man aged 50 or older who received an inactivated influenza vaccine. Donor details come from another sample of the same person, matched by shared clones.

This clonotype has just a few counts. J is TRBJ2-3 and V is TRBV24-1; D unclear. Germline values: CDR1 KGHDR, CDR2 SFDVKD. The CDR3 has 13 amino acids. Trimming took 3 bases from V and 1 from J, leaving 4 bases between them. In DNA, the CDR3 is TGTGCCACCAGTGATACGGGCACAGATACGCAGTATTTT. Protein sequence: CATSDTGTDTQYF.

The rearrangement uses TRBV7-6 and TRBJ2-2, with TRBD2 identical over 8 bases. The trim removed 5 bases at V and 6 bases at J, leaving 17 bases unmatched. This CDR3 spans 18 amino acids. The germline CDR1 and CDR2 sequences are SGHVS and FNYEAQ. CDR3 region: CASSIPSWGTREAGELFF. The CDR3 nucleotides read TGTGCCAGCAGCATCCCCTCGTGGGGGACTAGGGAGGCCGGGGAGCTGTTTTTT. Complete variable domain (other parts from reference TRBV7-6 and TRBJ2-2): GAGVSQSPRYKVTKRGQDVALRCDPISGHVSLYWYRQALGQGPEFLTYFNYEAQQDKSGLPNDRFSAERPEGSISTLTIQRTEQRDSAMYRCASSIPSWGTREAGELFFGEGSRLTVL.

There are a few counts of this clonotype. CDR3 region: CASSSAGGPNQPQHF. The CDR3 nucleotides read TGCGCCAGCAGCTCGGCGGGGGGGCCAAATCAGCCCCAGCATTTT. The chain employs TRBV5-1 and TRBJ1-5, with D possibly being TRBD1 (6 bases). V lost 3 bases and J lost 4, with 14 bases in between. The CDR3 has 15 amino acids. Germline lookup yields CDR1 SGHRS and CDR2 YFSETQ. Based on the CDR3 plus reference TRBV5-1 and TRBJ1-5, the full variable domain is KAGVTQTPRYLIKTRGQQVTLSCSPISGHRSVSWYQQTPGQGLQFLFEYFSETQRNKGNFPGRFSGRQFSNSRSEMNVSTLELGDSALYLCASSSAGGPNQPQHFGDGTRLSIL.

The rearrangement links TRBV7-3 to TRBJ2-1; D is undetermined. Per the germline V gene, CDR1 is SGHTA and CDR2 is FQGTGA. V was trimmed by 0 bases and J by 7 bases, leaving 10 bases between them. The CDR3 has 14 residues. Here the CDR3 reads CASSLTSWNNEQFF. CDR3 DNA: TGTGCCAGCAGCTTAACGTCCTGGAATAATGAGCAGTTCTTC.

The CDR3, as DNA: TGTGCCAGCAGTGAAGATGGAGGAACCAGCCCGTTCTTC. Encoded protein: CASSEDGGTSPFF. The chain combines TRBV2 with TRBJ2-1; the D gene is possibly TRBD2 (5 bases). CDR1 is SNHLY and CDR2 is FYNNEI in the germline V gene. There are 13 residues in the CDR3. Trimming removed 1 base at V and 15 bases at J, with 16 bases between. Looking up the rest from reference TRBV2 and TRBJ2-1 gives the full variable domain: EPEVTQTPSHQVTQMGQEVILRCVPISNHLYFYWYRQILGQKVEFLVSFYNNEISEKSEIFDDQFSVERPDGSNFTLKIRSTKLEDSAMYFCASSEDGGTSPFFGPGTRLTVL.

A few counts support this clonotype. The chain uses TRBV5-1 and TRBJ2-7, with D possibly being TRBD2 (7 bases). Trimming removed 4 bases at V and 2 bases at J, with 16 bases between. The CDR3 totals 15 residues. Germline CDR1 is SGHRS and CDR2 is YFSETQ. The CDR3 here is CASSRGAGDTYEQYF. As DNA, the CDR3 is TGCGCCAGCAGCCGTGGGGCGGGGGACACCTACGAGCAGTACTTC.

This clonotype was counted only a few times. This rearrangement joins TRBV20-1 to TRBJ2-7; D perhaps matches TRBD2 (6 bases). The CDR3 loop spans 13 amino acids. V was pared by 5 bases and J by 1 base, with 12 bases between. Germline CDR1 DFQATT, CDR2 SNEGSKA (reference sequence). Here the CDR3 DNA reads TGCAGTGCTCTCCCGACTAGTTCCTACGAGCAGTACTTC. It is translated as CSALPTSSYEQYF.

The J gene is TRBJ2-5, the V gene TRBV5-1; TRBD2 agrees at 9 bases. The CDR3 runs 16 residues. Germline-derived CDR1 and CDR2 are SGHRS and YFSETQ. V dropped 4 bases and J dropped 4; count of bases not matched to a gene: 11. CDR3 sequence (DNA): TGCGCCAGCAGCCTGGAGCCACTAGCGGGCATAGAGACCCAGTACTTC. Amino acids: CASSLEPLAGIETQYF.

The rearrangement links TRBV9 to TRBJ2-1, with a weak D call TRBD2 (5 bases). CDR1 is SGDLS and CDR2 is YYNGEE in the germline V gene. Trimming removed 0 bases from V and 1 base from J, with 8 bases in between. The CDR3 runs to 15 residues. Here the CDR3 reads CASSVGRGSYNEQFF. CDR3 DNA: TGTGCCAGCAGCGTAGGTCGGGGTTCCTACAATGAGCAGTTCTTC.

There are a few counts of this clonotype. The rearrangement links TRBV27 to TRBJ2-7; D unresolved. Germline assignment: CDR1 MNHEY and CDR2 SMNVEV (reference sequence). This CDR3 has 14 amino acids. Trimming removed 0 bases from V and 0 bases from J, with 6 bases in between. CDR3 residues: CASSLSYSSYEQYF. The CDR3 DNA reads TGTGCCAGCAGTTTATCGTATAGCTCCTACGAGCAGTACTTC.

Here the CDR3 DNA reads TGCAGTGCTAGTTCAGGACGGAGCTACGAGCAGTACTTC. Its protein is CSASSGRSYEQYF. J is TRBJ2-7 and V is TRBV20-1, with D unclear. V lost 3 bases, J lost 3 bases, and 12 bases lay in between. The CDR3 sequence is 13 residues long. Germline lookup yields CDR1 DFQATT and CDR2 SNEGSKA (reference sequence).

The chain has TRBV9 and TRBJ2-3, with D perhaps matching TRBD1 or TRBD2 (5 bases each). Trimming cost V 4 bases and J 0 bases, with 18 bases left between them. In germline, CDR1 is SGDLS, CDR2 YYNGEE. The CDR3 runs 17 residues. CDR3 in DNA: TGTGCCAGCAGCCCTCAGAGGGGAGCGACCAGCACAGATACGCAGTATTTT. This sequence encodes CASSPQRGATSTDTQYF.

The chain uses TRBV28 and TRBJ2-1; TRBD1 aligns across 7 bases. Germline V gene lookup returns CDR1 MDHEN and CDR2 SYDVKM. The CDR3 spans 14 residues. J lost 0 bases, V lost 5 bases, and 1 base had no gene match. CDR3 protein: CASSEGASYNEQFF. The CDR3 coding sequence is TGTGCCAGCAGTGAGGGGGCCTCCTACAATGAGCAGTTCTTC.

This clonotype was seen ten or more times. This chain connects TRBV29-1 to TRBJ1-2; the match to TRBD1 covers 11 bases. This CDR3 spans 15 amino acids. Germline-derived CDR1 and CDR2 are SQVTM and ANQGSEA. Trimming at V came to 3 bases and at J to 8 bases, leaving 11 bases not matched to a gene. CDR3 loop: CSVDGWTGGAQGYTF. In DNA form, the CDR3 reads TGCAGCGTTGACGGCTGGACAGGGGGCGCTCAGGGCTACACCTTC.

The rearrangement links TRBV10-2 to TRBJ1-5, with D hard to call. There are 15 residues in the CDR3. The germline CDR1 and CDR2 sequences are WSHSY and SAAADI. Trimming removed 0 bases from V and 4 bases from J, with 10 bases in between. The CDR3 nucleotides read TGCGCCAGCAGTGAGTCGGACCGAGGTAATCAGCCCCAGCATTTT. This translates into CASSESDRGNQPQHF.

In this sample, this clonotype turned up a few times. The chain uses TRBV12-3 or TRBV12-4 and TRBJ2-1, with 9 positions matching TRBD1. CDR3 size: 14 residues. Germline trimming cut 7 bases from V and 7 bases from J; bases unmatched to any gene: 8. CDR3 in DNA: TGTGCCAGCACCCTGTTGACAGGGGGAAATGAGCAGTTCTTC. Translation: CASTLLTGGNEQFF.

CDR3 sequence: CASSDPGPVETQYF. CDR3 nucleotide sequence: TGTGCCAGCAGTGATCCCGGGCCCGTAGAGACCCAGTACTTC. J is TRBJ2-5 and V is TRBV25-1; no clear D. V was trimmed by 3 bases and J by 4 bases, leaving 12 bases between them. Germline CDR1 MGHDK, CDR2 SYGVNS. The CDR3 spans 14 residues.

This chain uses TRBV4-2 with TRBJ2-5; D may match TRBD1 or TRBD2 (7 bases each). The CDR3 has 17 residues. V gave up 1 base and J gave up 0 bases, with 15 bases separating them. Germline V gene sequence: CDR1 LGHNA, CDR2 YNFKEQ. CDR3 loop: CASSQGWQGGNQETQYF. CDR3 in DNA: TGTGCCAGCAGCCAAGGCTGGCAGGGGGGGAACCAAGAGACCCAGTACTTC.

The chain combines TRBV10-3 with TRBJ2-2; 7 bases match TRBD1. The CDR3 is made up of 15 amino acids. The V gene's germline CDR1 is ENHRY and CDR2 SYGVKD. Trimming cost V 2 bases and J 4 bases; bases outside gene matches: 4. The CDR3 nucleotides are TGTGCCATCAGTGAGACAGGGGCACCCACCGGGGAGCTGTTTTTT. Translated, it gives CAISETGAPTGELFF.

This clonotype occurred a few times. V usage is TRBV5-1 and J usage is TRBJ1-6; unclear D gene. The CDR3 runs to 14 residues. V was pared by 0 bases and J by 5 bases, with 6 bases between. Germline V gene data show CDR1 as SGHRS and CDR2 as YFSETQ. CDR3 in DNA: TGCGCCAGCAGCTTGGGTAACGATAATTCACCCCTCCACTTT. It is translated as CASSLGNDNSPLHF.

This clonotype was counted only a few times. This sequence joins TRBV7-9 and TRBJ1-6; no reliable D call. CDR1 and CDR2 from the germline V gene are SEHNR and FQNEAQ (reference sequence). With 8 bases removed from V and 15 bases from J, the gap between germline ends came to 17 bases. The CDR3 is made up of 12 amino acids. CDR3: CASGKGRSDLHF. The CDR3 DNA reads as TGTGCCAGCGGAAAAGGACGTTCCGACCTCCACTTT.

CDR3 region: CSARDQEGAETQYF. In DNA, the CDR3 is TGCAGTGCTAGAGATCAGGAGGGGGCAGAGACCCAGTACTTC. The gene calls are TRBV20-1 and TRBJ2-5, with D perhaps matching TRBD1 (7 bases). V dropped 0 bases and J dropped 4 bases, with 12 bases sitting between them. CDR3 length: 14 residues. Germline V lookup: CDR1 DFQATT, CDR2 SNEGSKA (reference sequence).

This chain joins TRBV15 and TRBJ1-1; D is ambiguous. The CDR3 consists of 13 residues. CDR1 LNHNV and CDR2 YYDKDF come from the germline V gene (reference sequence). Between the trimmed V and J ends, which lost 3 bases and 1 base, there was a span of 6 bases. CDR3 region: CATSRDANTEAFF. CDR3 bases: TGTGCCACCAGCAGGGATGCGAACACTGAAGCTTTCTTT.

The V gene is TRBV4-2, the J gene TRBJ2-7, with D perhaps matching TRBD1 or TRBD2 (5 bases each). V was pared by 2 bases and J by 6 bases, with 14 bases between. Germline CDR1 reads LGHNA; CDR2 reads YNFKEQ. This CDR3 has 14 residues. The CDR3 DNA follows: TGTGCCAGCAGCCAACCTAGTGGGGGTCTCGAGCAGTACTTC. As protein: CASSQPSGGLEQYF.

In DNA form, the CDR3 reads TGTGCCAGCAGCCAAGATCCAGGGGCGGATAGCTCCTACGAGCAGTACTTC. Its protein product is CASSQDPGADSSYEQYF. The V and J genes are TRBV4-2 and TRBJ2-7; a possible D gene is TRBD1 (6 bases). Per the germline V gene, CDR1 is LGHNA and CDR2 is YNFKEQ. The CDR3 consists of 17 residues. Trimming pared 0 bases from V and 0 bases from J, leaving 15 bases between.

The sample holds a few counts of this clonotype. The chain is built from TRBV7-6 and TRBJ2-7; no firm D call. V was cut by 5 bases and J by 6 bases, with 20 bases left in between. The CDR3 has 15 residues. Per the germline V gene, CDR1 is SGHVS and CDR2 is FNYEAQ. The CDR3 DNA sequence: TGTGCCAGCAGCGAGAGGATGGGGATGACCTCCGAGCAGTACTTC. Protein product: CASSERMGMTSEQYF.

CDR3 in amino acids: CASSLVGGAGEKLFF. In nucleotides, the CDR3 is TGTGCCAGCAGCTTAGTGGGGGGCGCAGGGGAAAAACTGTTTTTT. V is TRBV7-6 and J is TRBJ1-4; possible D gene TRBD1, 6 bases. The CDR3 covers 15 residues. V was clipped by 1 base and J by 8 bases, with 14 bases between them. Per germline, CDR1 SGHVS and CDR2 FNYEAQ.